The present TCR beta chain was sequenced within a study of blood T cell repertoires in COVID-19 (dated by TCRdb to 2018 to 2021). Some background on the complete study: Collaborator samples came from the United States, Italy and Spain and covered acute and convalescent phases of COVID-19. The material from the prospective study consisted of cDNA or gDNA derived from T cells, B-cell-depleted T cells, or PBMCs. Deeply sampled blood TCRbeta repertoires from subjects exposed to, actively infected with, or recovered from COVID-19 were included in the dataset. The repertoires were released in a freely available public database meant as a resource for research on the immune response to SARS-CoV-2. The samples were drawn from two sources: the first 160 participants of the ongoing ImmuneRACE study, and 950 to 1,500 subjects contributed by 6 global collaborators. A de-identified subject ID, COVID-19 status, age in years and sex were almost always included in the sample metadata. HLA class I and class II types, where available, came from metadata supplied by the sample provider rather than from assay-based typing.

What the study reported, not specific to this receptor: How much clinical and demographic metadata was included differed by source and by participant, and the metadata was provided uncurated.

TCRbeta CDR3 regions were amplified from genomic DNA using the immunoSEQ Assay, a bias-controlled multiplex PCR. The authors' analysis ran thus. Within the assay, amplification of reference gene primers was used to estimate how many nucleated cells each sample contained. To quantify the absolute abundance of each unique TCRbeta CDR3 rearrangement, sequence reads were collapsed and filtered. For each sample, productive Simpson clonality was calculated as the square root of Simpson's diversity index across productive rearrangements. The source is immuneACCESS, and TCRdb retained only in-frame sequences with V and J called. Part of the clones is not carried over; for the studies checked, unresolved V genes explain less than half of this, and the remainder is unexplained. The V and J calls and clone size are taken from that table; D and trimming were inferred from the DNA. This sample lists just over 300,000 clones; approximately 84% were detected once. The ten largest clones add up to roughly 4.5% of the sample.

Participants in the prospective study were aged about 18 to 95 years, lived in more than 20 United States geographic areas, and enrolled through a virtual design. To assign participants to cohorts, the prospective study relied on clinical history that participants themselves reported in a screening survey and a study questionnaire. For ImmuneRACE Cohort 3, a participant was defined as recovered based on two consecutive negative NP/OP PCR tests, clearance by a healthcare professional, or resolution of symptoms. Each participant in the prospective study had whole blood, serum and a nasopharyngeal or oropharyngeal swab collected by mobile phlebotomists. Prospective study participants could optionally give additional blood draws and questionnaires over a roughly 2-month period. Before DNA extraction, blood samples from the prospective study were shipped at room temperature or frozen. Counted from cysteine to phenylalanine, this CDR3 has 13 amino acids. The kept DNA is CDR3 alone, 39 bases in frame from the first base. The germline V gene sets CDR1 to KGHDR and CDR2 to SFDVKD. V sheds 4 bases and J sheds 6 bases, leaving 9 bases between their ends.

This clone was observed a handful of times. This clone's antigen is unknown. No base qualities exist here, and no much larger clone lies one base off it. The source of this sequence is a young man who had recovered from COVID-19. Sequencing was performed on PBMCs or T cells enriched from blood (not recorded which). The chain was built from TRBV24-1 and TRBJ1-5, with no confidently assigned D gene. The base sequence is TGTGCCACCAGTGAGGGCCGCAGTCAGCCCCAGCATTTT. It translates to CATSEGRSQPQHF.